A selection of T cell receptor beta chains follows, all from one sample in a study of regulatory T cells in long-lasting Graves disease. TCRdb reanalysed the multiplex PCR reads using MiXCR and keeps one entry per CDR3 protein. The sample lists roughly 490,000 distinct CDR3 sequences, about 20% seen once, with about an eighth in the top ten. The sequenced sample was peripheral blood mononuclear cells (PBMCs), obtained when the disease was refractory, from a patient treated with antithyroid drugs. The receptors come from a female donor with Graves disease. The conserved cysteine and the conserved F or W are not part of the CDR3 here.

v_call: TRBV10-3
j_call: TRBJ1-4
cdr3_aa: AAGSGTGSEKLF

v_call: TRBV12-3/TRBV12-4
j_call: TRBJ2-3
cdr3_aa: ASSLGTYQTDTQY

v_call: TRBV9
j_call: TRBJ1-2
cdr3_aa: ASTVGSPGNYGYT

v_call: TRBV7-2
j_call: TRBJ2-1
cdr3_aa: ASSTRQGYNEQF

v_call: TRBV30
j_call: TRBJ1-2
cdr3_aa: ACRAQGPYGYT

v_call: TRBV28
j_call: TRBJ2-2
cdr3_aa: ASSPPPTNGELF

v_call: TRBV15
j_call: TRBJ2-5
cdr3_aa: ATSRSGTPRPETQY

v_call: TRBV7-6
j_call: TRBJ2-5
cdr3_aa: ASRLGGQPQETQY

v_call: TRBV7-3
j_call: TRBJ1-6
cdr3_aa: ASSSTYNSPLH

v_call: TRBV9
j_call: TRBJ1-6
cdr3_aa: ASSGRDDHNSPLH

v_call: TRBV6-1
j_call: TRBJ2-7
cdr3_aa: ASSTSGYYEQY

v_call: TRBV30
j_call: TRBJ2-7
cdr3_aa: AWSVKLNYEQY

v_call: TRBV5-5
j_call: TRBJ1-5
cdr3_aa: ASSLVFGYSNRPQH

v_call: TRBV12-3/TRBV12-4
j_call: TRBJ1-2
cdr3_aa: ASSLLGAYGYT

v_call: TRBV12-3/TRBV12-4
j_call: TRBJ1-1
cdr3_aa: ASSLFDGRQAEAF

v_call: TRBV2
j_call: TRBJ2-7
cdr3_aa: ASSEIYEQY

v_call: TRBV20-1
j_call: TRBJ1-2
cdr3_aa: SARDLTGDGYT

v_call: TRBV20-1
j_call: TRBJ2-3
cdr3_aa: SAQSTDTRY

v_call: TRBV5-1
j_call: TRBJ2-2
cdr3_aa: ASSYTPTGVTGELF

v_call: TRBV5-1
j_call: TRBJ1-1
cdr3_aa: ASSFSGQNTEAF

v_call: TRBV7-2
j_call: TRBJ2-7
cdr3_aa: ASSLTGGAYEQY

v_call: TRBV9
j_call: TRBJ2-5
cdr3_aa: ASSVEYRGTGTETQY

v_call: TRBV12-3/TRBV12-4
j_call: TRBJ1-6
cdr3_aa: ASSFTGDSPLH

v_call: TRBV11-2
j_call: TRBJ2-7
cdr3_aa: ASSSTRLDEQY

v_call: TRBV7-3
j_call: TRBJ1-1
cdr3_aa: ASSPAPYRTGNTEAF

v_call: TRBV14
j_call: TRBJ2-7
cdr3_aa: ASSRPDSYEQY

v_call: TRBV7-8
j_call: TRBJ2-7
cdr3_aa: ASSLEVSRY

v_call: TRBV19
j_call: TRBJ1-5
cdr3_aa: ASPGGAGQPQH

v_call: TRBV6-2/TRBV6-3
j_call: TRBJ2-2
cdr3_aa: ASSPGPFTGELF

v_call: TRBV4-3
j_call: TRBJ2-7
cdr3_aa: ASSQDRWGLAVYEQY

v_call: TRBV2
j_call: TRBJ1-5
cdr3_aa: ASSRTASSNQPQH

v_call: TRBV28
j_call: TRBJ1-5
cdr3_aa: ASSPGRAQPQH

v_call: TRBV6-1
j_call: TRBJ1-1
cdr3_aa: ASYRDRTNTEAF

v_call: TRBV7-2
j_call: TRBJ2-7
cdr3_aa: ASSLAASGSWNEQY

v_call: TRBV6-5
j_call: TRBJ1-5
cdr3_aa: ASSYSNSGNQPQH

v_call: TRBV20-1
j_call: TRBJ2-7
cdr3_aa: SARWDSTYEQY

v_call: TRBV10-3
j_call: TRBJ1-2
cdr3_aa: AISGSNTNYGYT

v_call: TRBV20-1
j_call: TRBJ2-7
cdr3_aa: SARVPNPGQGLSGWAYEQY

v_call: TRBV6-5
j_call: TRBJ2-7
cdr3_aa: ASSYQPGTGLGEQY

v_call: TRBV29-1
j_call: TRBJ1-1
cdr3_aa: SVAGGDTEAF

v_call: TRBV6-1
j_call: TRBJ2-5
cdr3_aa: ASSPTSVQETQY

v_call: TRBV7-2
j_call: TRBJ2-5
cdr3_aa: ASSLAGTNQETQY